The entry below gives a single TCR beta chain sequence along with its context. There are 15 residues in the CDR3. Trimming cost V 0 bases and J 7 bases; bases outside gene matches: 3. The germline V gene has CDR1 SGHAT and CDR2 FQNNGV. This specimen comes from a study of CD8+ T cells in alopecia areata. RNA extraction and reverse transcription yielded cDNA as sequencing template. Clones were read by immunoSEQ multiplex PCR, and TCRdb kept only the in-frame ones, dropping some. The data show some 130,000 clones, about 57% seen once. The TCR originated in a human donor with alopecia areata. V is TRBV11-2 and J is TRBJ1-6; 7 bases agree with TRBD1. The sequencing used CD4+ T cells sorted from blood, collected at week 0. CDR3 in amino acids: CASSLDPGGNSPLHF. The CDR3 DNA sequence: TGTGCCAGCAGCTTAGATCCAGGGGGAAATTCACCCCTCCACTTT.